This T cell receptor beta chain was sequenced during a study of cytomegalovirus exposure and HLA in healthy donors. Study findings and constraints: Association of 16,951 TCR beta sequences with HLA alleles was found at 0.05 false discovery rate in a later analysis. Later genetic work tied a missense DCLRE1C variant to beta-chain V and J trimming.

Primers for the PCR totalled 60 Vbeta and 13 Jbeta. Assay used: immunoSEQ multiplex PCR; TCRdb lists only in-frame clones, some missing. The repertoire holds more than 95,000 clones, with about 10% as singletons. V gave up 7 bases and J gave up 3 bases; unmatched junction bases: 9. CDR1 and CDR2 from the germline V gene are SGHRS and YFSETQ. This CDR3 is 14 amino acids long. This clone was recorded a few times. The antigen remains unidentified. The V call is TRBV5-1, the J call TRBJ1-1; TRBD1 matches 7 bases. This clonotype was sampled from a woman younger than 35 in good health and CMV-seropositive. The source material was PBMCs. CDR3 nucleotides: TGCGCCAGCGGAGCCGGGACAGAGTACACTGAAGCTTTCTTT. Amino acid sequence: CASGAGTEYTEAFF.